The TCR beta chain under discussion was sequenced for a study of blood T cells in healthy people across ages (dated by TCRdb to about 2015). Regarding the study in general: In model experiments, roughly one uniquely barcoded TCR beta cDNA molecule per two T cells was captured by template switching. Age-related changes in TCR beta repertoire diversity were measured in the study by deep sequencing normalized with unique cDNA molecular identifiers. Donors were grouped into four age groups: young (average roughly 17 years), middle-aged (39), aged (approximately 58) and long-lived (roughly 80). Donors of different ages were randomly distributed across sequencing lanes to avoid experimental bias. Using the same blood draw, the study looked at two additional independent replicas of 1 million unique cDNA reads for two donors, one aged 18 to 29 and the other aged 80 or older. The paper as a whole reports these results and caveats: Estimates of total diversity based on one million sequenced T cells were regarded as lower bounds and as underestimates. Bulk unsorted PBMC profiling prevented conclusive comparison of naive and antigen-experienced compartments. As age increased, observed TCR beta diversity per million T cells dropped in a roughly linear way, and a significant reduction was already evident by age about 40. A strong correlation was found between observed TCR beta diversity and the percentage of naive T cells measured by flow cytometry. Compared with the aged group, the long-lived group had more naive CD4+ T cells, fewer expanded clones and increased TCR diversity, a pattern suggesting age selection. Donor CMV infection status was unknown, potentially confounding age-related changes in expanded clonotypes.

The CDR3 numbers 13 residues from cysteine through phenylalanine. Left in the record is the CDR3 DNA by itself, 39 bases read in frame from the first base. As encoded in the germline V gene (reference sequence), CDR1 is MNHEY while CDR2 is SMNVEV. Cut back by 5 bases and 0 bases, the V and J ends lie 7 bases apart. The roughly 39 donors, aged roughly 6 to 100 years, were systemically healthy Caucasian individuals from Russia. Each donor gave ten milliliters of peripheral blood, drawn into EDTA-treated Vacutainer tubes. PBMCs were isolated by Ficoll-Paque density-gradient centrifugation, with at least 6.5 million obtained per sample. Total RNA was extracted from PBMCs with Trizol reagent, with at least 5.5 micrograms obtained per sample. For every donor, an aliquot of PBMCs went through flow cytometry to measure the percentages of naive CD45RAhigh/CD27high T cells. Comments on this clonotype: Its specific antigen is unknown. No qualities accompany the bases; no much larger clone lies one base away.

The library was produced with 5' RACE. TCRdb names Illumina HiSeq 2500 as the instrument used. The second PCR ran for about 6 to 11 cycles and used a J-beta primer mix along with a sample-barcoded 5' primer. A unique molecular identifier was introduced onto each TCR beta cDNA molecule by a template-switch 5' adaptor carrying 12 random nucleotides. Each sample yielded at least 3 million CDR3-containing paired-end reads. The Mint cDNA synthesis kit, primed by a TRBC-specific oligonucleotide, was used to synthesize first-strand cDNA from all RNA. All cDNA was treated with uracil-DNA glycosylase and then went through a first 18-cycle PCR with the universal primers M1SS and BC2_uni_R. Concerning the study's data processing: For normalization, 1 million high-quality reads were randomly selected from each sample, with every read carrying a distinct molecular identifier. Instead of being binned into consensus sequences, reads with shared molecular identifiers were discarded. MiTCR, with a Q25 quality threshold and the strictest error-elimination algorithm, was used for CDR3 identification, clonotype clustering and error correction. Lower-bound total TCR beta diversity was estimated with a nonparametric unseen species model using Euler transformation. TCRdb redid the processing of the public reads, applying fastp at Q25 and MiXCR, and retained in-frame beta chains. Rows are unified per CDR3 protein, each entry keeping the most common DNA and genes. These V and J calls derive from TCRdb rather than the authors' analysis. For this sample there are around 800,000 distinct CDR3 sequences; 40% to 50% appear just once. The ten most abundant clones make up around 21% of the sample.

Sample: blood. The sequence is built from TRBV27 and TRBJ1-1, with the D gene too uncertain to name. This receptor was identified in a man in his 60s in good health. The CDR3 here reads CASSTYMNTEAFF. In nucleotides, the sequence is TGTGCCAGCAGTACCTATATGAACACTGAAGCTTTCTTT.